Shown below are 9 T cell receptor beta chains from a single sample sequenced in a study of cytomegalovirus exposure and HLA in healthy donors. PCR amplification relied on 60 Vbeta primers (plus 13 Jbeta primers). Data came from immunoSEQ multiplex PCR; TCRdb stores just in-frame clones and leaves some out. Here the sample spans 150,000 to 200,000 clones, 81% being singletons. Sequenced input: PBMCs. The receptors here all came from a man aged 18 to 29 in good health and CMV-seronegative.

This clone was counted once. CDR3 sequence: CASSSGRASASTDTQYF. CDR3 nucleotide sequence: TGCGCCAGCAGTAGCGGGAGGGCCAGTGCCAGCACAGATACGCAGTATTTT. The chain uses TRBV4-3 and TRBJ2-3; TRBD2 matches at 11 bases. V lost 6 bases to trimming and J lost 0 bases; unmatched junction nucleotides: 8. CDR3 size: 17 residues. The germline CDR1 and CDR2 sequences are LGHNA and YSLEER.

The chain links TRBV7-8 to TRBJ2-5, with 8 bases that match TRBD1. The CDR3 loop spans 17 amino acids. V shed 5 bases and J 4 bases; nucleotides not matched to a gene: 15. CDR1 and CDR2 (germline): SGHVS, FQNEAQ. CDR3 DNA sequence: TGTGCCAGCAGCCCCGAATACAGGGGGGCTCGGTTAGAGACCCAGTACTTC. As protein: CASSPEYRGARLETQYF.

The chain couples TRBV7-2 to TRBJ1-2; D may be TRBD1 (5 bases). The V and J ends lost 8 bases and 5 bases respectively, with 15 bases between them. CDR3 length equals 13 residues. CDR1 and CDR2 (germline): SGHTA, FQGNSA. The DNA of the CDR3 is TGTGCCAGCCAAGCAGCAGGGCGGTATGGCTACACCTTC. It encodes CASQAAGRYGYTF.

This chain's CDR3 is CASSSGQRSGGELFF. CDR3 nucleotides: TGTGCCAGCAGCTCCGGACAGCGCTCTGGCGGGGAGCTGTTTTTT. This chain joins TRBV7-9 and TRBJ2-2; D perhaps matches TRBD1 (6 bases). Trimming removed 4 bases from V and 7 bases from J, with 16 bases in between. Germline loops: CDR1 SEHNR, CDR2 FQNEAQ (reference sequence). The CDR3 contains 15 residues. Variable domain in full (rest from reference TRBV7-9 and TRBJ2-2): DTGVSQNPRHKITKRGQNVTFRCDPISEHNRLYWYRQTLGQGPEFLTYFQNEAQLEKSRLLSDRFSAERPKGSFSTLEIQRTEQGDSAMYLCASSSGQRSGGELFFGEGSRLTVL.

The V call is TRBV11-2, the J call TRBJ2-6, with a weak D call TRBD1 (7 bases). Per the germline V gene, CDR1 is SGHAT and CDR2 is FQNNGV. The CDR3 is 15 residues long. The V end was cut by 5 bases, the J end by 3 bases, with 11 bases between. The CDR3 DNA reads TGTGCCAGCAGCGCCAGGGGGGTTGGGGCCAACGTCCTGACTTTC. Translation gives CASSARGVGANVLTF. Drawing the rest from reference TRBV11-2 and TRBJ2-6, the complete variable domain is EAGVAQSPRYKIIEKRQSVAFWCNPISGHATLYWYQQILGQGPKLLIQFQNNGVVDDSQLPKDRFSAERLKGVDSTLKIQPAKLEDSAVYLCASSARGVGANVLTFGAGSRLTVL.

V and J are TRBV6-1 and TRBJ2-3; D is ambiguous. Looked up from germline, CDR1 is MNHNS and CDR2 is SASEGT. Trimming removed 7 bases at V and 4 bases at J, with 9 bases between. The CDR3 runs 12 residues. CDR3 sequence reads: CASTNSADTQYF. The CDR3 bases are TGTGCCAGCACCAACTCTGCAGATACGCAGTATTTT.

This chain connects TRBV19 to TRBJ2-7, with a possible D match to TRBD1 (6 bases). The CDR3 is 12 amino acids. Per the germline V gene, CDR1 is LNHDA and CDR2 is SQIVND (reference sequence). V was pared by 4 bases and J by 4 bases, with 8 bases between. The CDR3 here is CASSRGQYEQYF. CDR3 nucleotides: TGTGCCAGTAGTAGAGGACAGTACGAGCAGTACTTC.

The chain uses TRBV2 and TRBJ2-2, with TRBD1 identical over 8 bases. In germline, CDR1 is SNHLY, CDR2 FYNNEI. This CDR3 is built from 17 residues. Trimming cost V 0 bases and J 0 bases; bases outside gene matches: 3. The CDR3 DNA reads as TGTGCCAGCAGTGAAGCTGGACAGGGAGCGAACACCGGGGAGCTGTTTTTT. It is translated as CASSEAGQGANTGELFF.

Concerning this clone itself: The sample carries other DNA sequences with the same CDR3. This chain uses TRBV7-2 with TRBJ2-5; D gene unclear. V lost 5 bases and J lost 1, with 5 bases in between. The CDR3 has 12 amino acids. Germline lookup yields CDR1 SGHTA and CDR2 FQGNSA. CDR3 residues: CASSPSQETQYF. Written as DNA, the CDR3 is TGTGCCAGCAGCCCCTCCCAAGAGACCCAGTACTTC.